The 6 T cell receptor beta chains in this list originate from one sample, sequenced in a study of blood T cells in healthy people across ages. It was with a sample-barcoded 5' primer and a J-beta primer mix that a second PCR of roughly 7 to 11 cycles was run. TCRdb reprocessed the 5' RACE reads with MiXCR, giving one entry per CDR3 protein. The sample consists of around 650,000 distinct CDR3 sequences, 40% to 45% of them appearing once. The sequenced sample consisted of blood. These receptors were taken from an elderly man in good health.

This chain joins TRBV6-6 and TRBJ1-1, with D tentatively TRBD1 (6 bases). CDR1 and CDR2 (germline): MNHNY, SVGAGI (reference sequence). CDR3 length: 13 amino acids. V was trimmed by 9 bases and J by 0 bases, leaving 11 bases between them. This chain's CDR3 is CASLGGMNTEAFF. As DNA, the CDR3 is TGTGCCAGTTTAGGGGGGATGAACACTGAAGCTTTCTTT.

The chain is built from TRBV20-1 and TRBJ1-6; the D gene is possibly TRBD1 (5 bases). The CDR3 loop spans 15 amino acids. V was shortened by 5 bases and J by 6 bases, with 17 bases between the two germline ends. The germline gives CDR1 DFQATT, CDR2 SNEGSKA (reference sequence). The CDR3 protein is CSAPLGRGINSPLHF. The CDR3 DNA is TGCAGTGCTCCACTGGGCCGGGGGATTAATTCACCCCTCCACTTT.

V and J are TRBV9 and TRBJ2-3, with D perhaps being TRBD1 or TRBD2 (6 bases each). Germline CDR1 reads SGDLS; CDR2 reads YYNGEE. The V and J ends lost 3 bases and 0 bases respectively, with 17 bases between them. The CDR3 has 17 amino acids. The CDR3 nucleotides are TGTGCCAGCAGCGCAGACCTGACGGGGGCTAGCACAGATACGCAGTATTTT. Translating it yields CASSADLTGASTDTQYF.

This chain connects TRBV5-1 to TRBJ2-5, with D unresolved. Germline values: CDR1 SGHRS, CDR2 YFSETQ. With 4 bases removed from V and 5 bases from J, the gap between germline ends came to 12 bases. This CDR3 region has 13 residues. The chain's CDR3 is CASSEPGVETQYF. CDR3 bases: TGCGCCAGCAGCGAACCTGGGGTCGAGACCCAGTACTTC.

In its sample, this clonotype was seen a few times. The rearrangement uses TRBV28 and TRBJ2-7, with D possibly TRBD1 on 7 matching bases. The CDR3 has 17 amino acids. The V end was cut by 6 bases, the J end by 3 bases, with 24 bases between. The germline gives CDR1 MDHEN, CDR2 SYDVKM. The CDR3 nucleotides are TGTGCCAGCAGCCCATCAACCCTCGGCGGGGACAGCTACGAGCAGTACTTC. This translates into CASSPSTLGGDSYEQYF.

In its sample, this clonotype was seen a few times. The V call is TRBV4-2, the J call TRBJ2-7; no definite D call. The CDR3 extends over 13 amino acids. Germline V gene sequence: CDR1 LGHNA, CDR2 YNFKEQ. The V gene lost 4 bases and the J gene lost 0 bases, with 7 bases spanning the gap. The CDR3 DNA follows: TGTGCCAGCAGCCCCATGGGCTCCTACGAGCAGTACTTC. It specifies CASSPMGSYEQYF.